This TCR beta chain was captured in a study of T cells after yellow fever vaccination. Study-level information: Any fraction with a low cell number was prepared using SMART-Seq v4 Ultra Low Input.

CDR1 KGHDR and CDR2 SFDVKD come from the germline V gene. J lost 0 bases, V lost 10 bases, and 13 bases had no gene match. This CDR3 is built from 16 residues. In this sample, this clonotype turned up a few times. Antigen unknown. Broader study findings: Researchers cautioned that FACS-sorted repertoires could harbor abundant clonotypes contaminating from the bulk population. A faster peak, day 5 versus 15, was reached by the weaker secondary response.

They built TCR cDNA with 5'RACE template switching, a step that put in a universal primer site and UMIs. From the 5' RACE reads, TCRdb called clonotypes with MiXCR, one entry per CDR3 protein. The table records 280,000 or so distinct CDR3 sequences, approximately 10% of them present only once. This sample comprised CD4+ T cells sorted from PBMCs, obtained 5 days after the yellow fever booster vaccination. The chain uses TRBV24-1 and TRBJ1-2; 7 nucleotides match TRBD1. The TCR sequence derives from a man aged 18 to 30 who received the YFV17D yellow fever vaccine. CDR3 DNA: TGTGCCACACGTGCAGGGGGTTACAGAGCTAACTATGGCTACACCTTC. This sequence encodes CATRAGGYRANYGYTF.